Listed here is a single T cell receptor (beta chain). Its matching antigen is unknown. The sample is drawn from a study of T cells in localized non-small cell lung cancer. Findings and caveats of the study: A single tumor region was sequenced, leaving heterogeneity possible. Highest T cell clonality was seen in uninvolved adjacent lung, surpassing that measured in tumor. Median approximately 61 top-100 tumor clones were shared with paired adjacent lung.

The protocol was immunoSEQ multiplex PCR, while the TCRdb copy is restricted to in-frame clones and leaves out a portion. The table lists about 22,000 clones, more than 85% of them singletons. Material: PBMCs, obtained before any cancer treatment. This clonotype originated in a man aged 35 to 70 with stage II squamous cell lung carcinoma.

The CDR3 sequence is CASSSAGTGYNEQFF. The DNA for the CDR3 is TGTGCCAGCAGCTCAGCCGGGACAGGGTACAATGAGCAGTTCTTC. This chain joins TRBV5-8 and TRBJ2-1; 9 bases are a match to TRBD1. The CDR3 is 15 amino acids. Trimming took 3 bases from V and 4 from J; bases not matched to a gene: 5. Germline CDR1 reads SGHTS; CDR2 reads YDEGEE.